The 28 T cell receptor beta chains reported below all come from one sample, sequenced in a study of CXCR3-negative and CXCR3-positive naive CD8 T cells. Study observations and caveats: The TRB CDR3s that CXCR3-positive naive cells carried were more hydrophobic than those of CXCR3-negative naive cells.

The study made its TRB cDNA libraries by 5' RACE, adding UMI labels. TCRdb reanalyzed the 5' RACE reads and collapses them to one entry per CDR3 protein, without DNA. The sample table includes around 61,000 distinct CDR3 sequences. These TCRs' antigens remain unknown. Source material: naive CXCR3+ CD8+ T cells from blood. Specified subset: CD45RO-CCR7+CD27+CD95- naive CD8+ T cells expressing CXCR3 (TNR3+). These receptor sequences come from a human donor in good health. Some clones in this sample may be carry-over from other donors' samples.

The chain couples TRBV9 to TRBJ1-5. The germline V gene encodes CDR1 SGDLS and CDR2 YYNGEE. There are 14 residues in the CDR3. CDR3 in amino acids: CASSVDLGSQPQHF.

The gene calls are TRBV4-1 and TRBJ2-7; TCRdb's D call, TRBD1, is unchecked because there is no DNA. The CDR3 contains 15 residues. Looked up from germline, CDR1 is MGHRA and CDR2 is YSYEKL. The CDR3 sequence is CASSQVWGGKGEQYF.

The V call is TRBV4-1, the J call TRBJ1-2; TCRdb selects TRBD1, and the lack of DNA leaves this call unchecked. From germline, CDR1 is MGHRA and CDR2 YSYEKL. The CDR3 contains 16 residues. This chain's CDR3 is CASSQAGATPIYGYTF.

This sequence joins TRBV6-5 and TRBJ2-4; the D call from TCRdb, TRBD2, cannot be confirmed without DNA. Germline values: CDR1 MNHEY, CDR2 SVGAGI. This CDR3 spans 15 amino acids. This CDR3 reads CASSPLREAKNIQYF.

V is TRBV27 and J is TRBJ2-7. The CDR3 runs 14 residues. The germline gives CDR1 MNHEY, CDR2 SMNVEV (reference sequence). This chain's CDR3 is CASSLVQSAYEQYF.

The chain recombines TRBV7-8 with TRBJ1-2; there is no DNA to check the TCRdb D call of TRBD1. The V gene's germline CDR1 is SGHVS and CDR2 FQNEAQ. CDR3 length: 16 amino acids. The CDR3 is CASSLDLGGYNYGYTF.

The chain is built from TRBV6-2 or TRBV6-3 and TRBJ2-3. The CDR3 contains 17 residues. The germline V gene has CDR1 MNHEY and CDR2 SVGEGT. CDR3 protein: CASSQPDNLLGTDTQYF.

The V gene is TRBV6-2 or TRBV6-3, the J gene TRBJ2-5; TCRdb names TRBD2, which stays unverified in the absence of DNA. Germline V gene lookup returns CDR1 MNHEY and CDR2 SVGEGT. The CDR3 runs to 18 residues. CDR3 protein: CASSRRTRLGEFQETQYF.

The rearrangement links TRBV7-8 to TRBJ2-1; TCRdb designates TRBD2, a call that cannot be tested without DNA. CDR3 length: 15 residues. Looked up from germline, CDR1 is SGHVS and CDR2 is FQNEAQ. The CDR3 spells CASSLGAGRDSEQFF.

The chain's CDR3 is CASSQDEGQGAHEQFF. The chain combines TRBV4-2 with TRBJ2-1; TCRdb names TRBD1, which stays unverified in the absence of DNA. CDR1 is LGHNA and CDR2 is YNFKEQ in the germline V gene. The CDR3 has 16 amino acids.

The chain combines TRBV29-1 with TRBJ2-5; TCRdb calls TRBD1, which cannot be checked without DNA. This CDR3 has 15 amino acids. Germline loops: CDR1 SQVTM, CDR2 ANQGSEA. The CDR3 loop reads CSVVSAGEGQETQYF.

The chain combines TRBV12-3 or TRBV12-4 with TRBJ2-7; TCRdb gives TRBD1 as the D gene, but with no DNA this cannot be confirmed. The CDR3 extends over 14 amino acids. This CDR3 reads CASSSGGIAYEQYF.

CDR3: CASSKRTGVIVWNTEAFF. The V gene is TRBV28, the J gene TRBJ1-1; TCRdb indicates TRBD1, and absent DNA this call remains unverified. This CDR3 comprises 18 residues. Germline-derived CDR1 and CDR2 are MDHEN and SYDVKM.

The genes are TRBV20-1 and TRBJ2-1; TCRdb calls TRBD2, which cannot be checked without DNA. Germline CDR1 is DFQATT and CDR2 is SNEGSKA (reference sequence). There are 20 residues in the CDR3. This chain's CDR3 is CSARDPLSIRLRGSYNEQFF.

CDR3 in amino acids: CSVVADLQETQYF. The genes are TRBV29-1 and TRBJ2-5. Per the germline V gene, CDR1 is SQVTM and CDR2 is ANQGSEA. The CDR3 loop spans 13 amino acids.

The gene calls are TRBV29-1 and TRBJ2-1; TCRdb selects TRBD1, and the lack of DNA leaves this call unchecked. The CDR3 extends over 15 amino acids. The V gene's germline CDR1 is SQVTM and CDR2 ANQGSEA. This CDR3 is CSVLLPLVLPGSEFF.

The chain is built from TRBV20-1 and TRBJ2-5; with no DNA, the TCRdb D assignment of TRBD1 cannot be verified. The CDR3 runs to 13 residues. The germline gives CDR1 DFQATT, CDR2 SNEGSKA (reference sequence). The CDR3 loop is CSASEGASETQYF.

The chain joins TRBV7-8 to TRBJ2-1; TCRdb reports TRBD2, a call that lacks DNA to check it against. Germline V CDR1 and CDR2: SGHVS, FQNEAQ. The CDR3 consists of 15 residues. The CDR3 loop reads CASSQASGGLNEQFF.

The chain recombines TRBV7-9 with TRBJ2-7; there is no DNA to check the TCRdb D call of TRBD2. The CDR3 loop spans 15 amino acids. The germline V gene has CDR1 SEHNR and CDR2 FQNEAQ (reference sequence). CDR3 protein: CASSLTSGGSYEQYF.

The chain carries TRBV7-6 and TRBJ1-2; TCRdb's D gene call, TRBD1, goes unchecked for lack of DNA. CDR1 and CDR2 (germline): SGHVS, FNYEAQ. This CDR3 has 16 amino acids. CDR3 sequence reads: CASSLGTGGSNYGYTF.

The CDR3 is CASSQATGGLNEQFF. J is TRBJ2-1 and V is TRBV4-3; TCRdb's D gene call, TRBD1, goes unchecked for lack of DNA. CDR1 is LGHNA, CDR2 YSLEER, per germline. CDR3 length: 15 amino acids.

The chain has TRBV7-2 and TRBJ2-7; the TRBD1 assignment by TCRdb is unverifiable without DNA. The CDR3 contains 18 residues. The germline CDR1 and CDR2 sequences are SGHTA and FQGNSA. This chain's CDR3 is CASSFRGGDGFESYEQYF.

The chain links TRBV4-3 to TRBJ2-5. CDR3 length equals 13 residues. The germline V gene has CDR1 LGHNA and CDR2 YSLEER. The CDR3 sequence is CASSQARTGTQYF.

This chain's CDR3 is CSVTGPLSEKLFF. V gene TRBV29-1 combines with J gene TRBJ1-4; TCRdb's D call, TRBD1, is unchecked because there is no DNA. CDR1 and CDR2 (germline): SQVTM, ANQGSEA. The CDR3 sequence is 13 residues long.

The V gene is TRBV12-3 or TRBV12-4, the J gene TRBJ2-7; there is no DNA to check the TCRdb D call of TRBD2. The CDR3 totals 15 residues. CDR3 sequence: CASSWGLAARGEQYF.

The genes are TRBV5-5 and TRBJ2-7; TCRdb gives TRBD1 as the D gene, but with no DNA this cannot be confirmed. Germline CDR1 SGHKS, CDR2 YYEKEE (reference sequence). This CDR3 is built from 14 residues. The CDR3 reads CASSPWDSSYEQYF.

V and J are TRBV4-2 and TRBJ1-1; the D call of TRBD1 rests on TCRdb alone, since no DNA is present to check it. Per the germline V gene, CDR1 is LGHNA and CDR2 is YNFKEQ. The CDR3 consists of 15 residues. CDR3 protein: CASSQQLGVNTEAFF.

The J gene is TRBJ2-7, the V gene TRBV15; TCRdb gives TRBD1 as the D gene, but with no DNA this cannot be confirmed. Germline assignment: CDR1 LNHNV and CDR2 YYDKDF (reference sequence). The CDR3 is made up of 18 amino acids. Here the CDR3 reads CATSREKVLQGDSYEQYF.